This TCR beta chain came from a study of blood T cell repertoires in COVID-19. Study at large: Sources were T cells, B-cell-depleted T cells, or PBMCs; the material itself was cDNA or gDNA.

The V and J ends lost 3 bases and 4 bases respectively, with 15 bases between them. Germline CDR1 and CDR2: SGHDN and FVKESK. CDR3 size: 15 residues. In the original workflow: Estimation of nucleated cell counts was performed using reference gene primer amplification. Generated by immunoSEQ multiplex PCR, the TCRdb table keeps only in-frame clones and is missing some. The V and J calls and clone size come from that table; D and trimming were worked out from the DNA. The table records 150,000 or so clones, under 85% of them present only once. The chain has TRBV14 and TRBJ1-2, with a weak D call TRBD1 (5 bases). The sequencing sample was made of peripheral blood. This receptor was taken from a man aged 60-69 years with COVID-19, enrolled during active disease. The CDR3 nucleotides read TGTGCCAGCAGCCATGGTCGTGGGGCCCCCTATGGCTACACCTTC. Encoded protein: CASSHGRGAPYGYTF. Variable domain in full (rest from reference TRBV14 and TRBJ1-2): EAGVTQFPSHSVIEKGQTVTLRCDPISGHDNLYWYRRVMGKEIKFLLHFVKESKQDESGMPNNRFLAERTGGTYSTLKVQPAELEDSGVYFCASSHGRGAPYGYTFGSGTRLTVV.